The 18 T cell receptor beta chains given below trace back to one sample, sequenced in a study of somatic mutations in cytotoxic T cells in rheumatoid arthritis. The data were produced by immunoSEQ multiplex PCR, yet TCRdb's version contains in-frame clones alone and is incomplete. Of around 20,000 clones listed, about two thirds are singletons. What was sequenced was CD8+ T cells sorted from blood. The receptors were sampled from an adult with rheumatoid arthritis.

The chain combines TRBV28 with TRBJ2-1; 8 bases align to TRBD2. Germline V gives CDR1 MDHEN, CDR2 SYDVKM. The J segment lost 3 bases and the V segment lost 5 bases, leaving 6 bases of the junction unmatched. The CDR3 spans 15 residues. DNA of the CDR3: TGTGCCAGCAGTCCACTAGCGGATAACTACAATGAGCAGTTCTTC. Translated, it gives CASSPLADNYNEQFF.

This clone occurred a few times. CDR3 in DNA: TGTGCCAGCAGCCAGCCGGGGGCCTACGAGCAGTACTTC. Translation: CASSQPGAYEQYF. The J gene is TRBJ2-7, the V gene TRBV7-9, with D possibly being TRBD2 (6 bases). The CDR3 spans 13 residues. Germline V lookup: CDR1 SEHNR, CDR2 FQNEAQ (reference sequence). V lost 5 bases, J lost 2 bases, and 10 bases lay in between.

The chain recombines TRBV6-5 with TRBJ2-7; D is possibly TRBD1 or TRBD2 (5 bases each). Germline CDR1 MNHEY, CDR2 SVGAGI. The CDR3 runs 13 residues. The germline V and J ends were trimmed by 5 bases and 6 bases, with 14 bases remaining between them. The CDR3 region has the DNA TGTGCCAGCAGTCCCGGGACCACCTTCGAGCAGTACTTC. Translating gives CASSPGTTFEQYF.

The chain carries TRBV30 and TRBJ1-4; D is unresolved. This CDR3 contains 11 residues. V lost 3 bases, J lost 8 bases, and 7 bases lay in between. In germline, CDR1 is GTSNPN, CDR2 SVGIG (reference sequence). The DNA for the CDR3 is TGTGCCTGGAGCCTGGGGGAAAAACTGTTTTTT. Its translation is CAWSLGEKLFF.

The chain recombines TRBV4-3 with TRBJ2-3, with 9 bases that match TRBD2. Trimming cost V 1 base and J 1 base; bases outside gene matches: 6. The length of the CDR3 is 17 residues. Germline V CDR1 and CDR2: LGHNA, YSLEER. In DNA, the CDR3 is TGCGCCAGCAGCCAAGGGACTAGCGTAGGAGGCACAGATACGCAGTATTTT. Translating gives CASSQGTSVGGTDTQYF.

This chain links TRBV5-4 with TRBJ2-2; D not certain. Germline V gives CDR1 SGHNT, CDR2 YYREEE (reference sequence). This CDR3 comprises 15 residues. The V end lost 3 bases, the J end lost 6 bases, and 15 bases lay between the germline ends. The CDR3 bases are TGTGCCAGCAGCTGGGCAGGCTTCGTTGCCGGGGAGCTGTTTTTT. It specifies CASSWAGFVAGELFF.

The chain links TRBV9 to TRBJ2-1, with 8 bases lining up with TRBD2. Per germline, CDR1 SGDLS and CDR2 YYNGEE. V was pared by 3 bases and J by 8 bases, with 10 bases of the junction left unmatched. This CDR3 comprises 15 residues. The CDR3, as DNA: TGTGCCAGCAGCGCCTATAACGGGGGGGCCGATGAGCAGTTCTTC. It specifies CASSAYNGGADEQFF.

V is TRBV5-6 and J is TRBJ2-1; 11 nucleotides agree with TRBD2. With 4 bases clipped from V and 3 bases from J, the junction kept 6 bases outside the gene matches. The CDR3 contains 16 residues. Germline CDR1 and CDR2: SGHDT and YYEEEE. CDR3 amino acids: CASSLRLAGIYNEQFF. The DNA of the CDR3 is TGTGCCAGCAGCCTTCGACTAGCGGGGATCTACAATGAGCAGTTCTTC.

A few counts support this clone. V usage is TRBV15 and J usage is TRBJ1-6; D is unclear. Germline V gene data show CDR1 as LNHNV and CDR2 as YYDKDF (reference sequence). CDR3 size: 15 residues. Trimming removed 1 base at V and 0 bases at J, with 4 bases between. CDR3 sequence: CATSRGSSYNSPLHF. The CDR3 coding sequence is TGTGCCACCAGCAGAGGAAGCTCCTATAATTCACCCCTCCACTTT.

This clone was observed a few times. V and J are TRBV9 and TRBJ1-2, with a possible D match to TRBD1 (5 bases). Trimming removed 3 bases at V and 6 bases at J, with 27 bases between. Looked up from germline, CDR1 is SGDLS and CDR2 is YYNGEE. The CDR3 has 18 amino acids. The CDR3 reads CASSAFDSSTGGPNGYTF. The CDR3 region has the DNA TGTGCCAGCAGCGCTTTCGACTCCTCCACCGGGGGACCAAATGGCTACACCTTC.

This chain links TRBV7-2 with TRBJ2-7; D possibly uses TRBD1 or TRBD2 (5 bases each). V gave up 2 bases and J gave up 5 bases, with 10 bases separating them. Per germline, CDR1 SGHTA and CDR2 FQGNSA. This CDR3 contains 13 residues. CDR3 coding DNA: TGTGCCAGCAGCTTAATCCAGGGACACGAGCAGTACTTC. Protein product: CASSLIQGHEQYF.

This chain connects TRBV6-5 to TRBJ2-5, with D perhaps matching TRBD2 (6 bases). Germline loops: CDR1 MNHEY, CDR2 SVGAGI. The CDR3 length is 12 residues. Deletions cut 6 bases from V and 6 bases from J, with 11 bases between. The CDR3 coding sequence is TGTGCCAGCAGCAAGGGGAGGCAGACCCAGTACTTC. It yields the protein CASSKGRQTQYF.

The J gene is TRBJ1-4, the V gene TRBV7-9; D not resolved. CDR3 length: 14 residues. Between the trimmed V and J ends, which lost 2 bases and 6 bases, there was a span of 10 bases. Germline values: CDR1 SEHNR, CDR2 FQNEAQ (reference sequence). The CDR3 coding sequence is TGTGCCAGCAGCTTACCGGGTACTGATGAAAAACTGTTTTTT. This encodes CASSLPGTDEKLFF.

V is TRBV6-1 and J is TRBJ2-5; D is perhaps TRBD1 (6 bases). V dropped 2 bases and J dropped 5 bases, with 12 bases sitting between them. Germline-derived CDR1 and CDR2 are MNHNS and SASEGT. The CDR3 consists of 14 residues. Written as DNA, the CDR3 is TGTGCCAGCAGTGAACATGGGGGCCTGGAGACCCAGTACTTC. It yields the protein CASSEHGGLETQYF.

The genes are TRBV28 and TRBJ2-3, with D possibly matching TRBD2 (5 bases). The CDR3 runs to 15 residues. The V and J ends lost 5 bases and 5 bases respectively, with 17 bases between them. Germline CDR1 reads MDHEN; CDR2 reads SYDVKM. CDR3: CASSASLGSVDTQYF. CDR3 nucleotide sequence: TGTGCCAGCAGTGCCTCCCTAGGGAGCGTAGATACGCAGTATTTT.

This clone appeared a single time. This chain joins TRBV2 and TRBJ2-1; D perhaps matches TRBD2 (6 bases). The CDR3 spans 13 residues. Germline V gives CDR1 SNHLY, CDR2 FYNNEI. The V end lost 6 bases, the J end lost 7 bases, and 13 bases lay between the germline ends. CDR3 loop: CASSPGGGNEQFF. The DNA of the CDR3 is TGTGCCAGCAGCCCCGGGGGTGGAAATGAGCAGTTCTTC.

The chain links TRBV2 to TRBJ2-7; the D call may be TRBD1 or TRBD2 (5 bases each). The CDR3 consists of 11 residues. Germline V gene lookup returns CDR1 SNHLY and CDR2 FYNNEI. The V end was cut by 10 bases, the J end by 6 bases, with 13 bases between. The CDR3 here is CATRERREQYF. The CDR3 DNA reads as TGTGCCACCAGGGAGCGGCGCGAGCAGTACTTC.

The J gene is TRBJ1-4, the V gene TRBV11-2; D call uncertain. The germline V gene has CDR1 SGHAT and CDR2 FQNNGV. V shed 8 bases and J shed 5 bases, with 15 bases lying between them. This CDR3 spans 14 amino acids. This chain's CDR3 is CASRGAGMNEKLFF. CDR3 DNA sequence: TGTGCCAGCCGAGGCGCCGGAATGAATGAAAAACTGTTTTTT.